This T cell receptor beta chain was profiled in a study of blood T cell repertoires in COVID-19 (dated by TCRdb to 2018 to 2020). Context from the whole study: Collaborator samples came from the United States, Italy and Spain and covered acute and convalescent phases of COVID-19. The prospective study material was composed of cDNA or gDNA derived from T cells, B-cell-depleted T cells, or PBMCs. Subjects who had been exposed to COVID-19, were actively infected with it, or had recovered from it provided the deeply sampled blood TCRbeta repertoires that made up the dataset. A freely available public database, intended as a resource for researchers studying the immune response to SARS-CoV-2, is where the repertoires were released. Samples were obtained from the ongoing ImmuneRACE study (first 160 participants) and from roughly 1,300 subjects provided by 6 global collaborators. Sample metadata almost always included a de-identified subject ID, COVID-19 status, age in years and sex. Where available, HLA class I and class II types were obtained from metadata supplied by the sample provider rather than from assay-based typing. The research as a whole found: How much clinical and demographic metadata was included differed by source and by participant, and the metadata was provided uncurated.

Participants in the prospective study were enrolled through a virtual design, were aged roughly 18 to 100 years, and lived in roughly 25 United States geographic areas. In the prospective study, cohorts were assigned on the basis of participant-reported clinical history obtained from a screening survey and a study questionnaire. In the prospective study, mobile phlebotomists collected whole blood, serum and a nasopharyngeal or oropharyngeal swab from each participant. Participants in the prospective study had the option to provide additional blood draws and questionnaires over a roughly 2-month period. Before DNA extraction, prospective study blood samples were shipped either frozen or at room temperature. TCRbeta CDR3 regions were amplified from genomic DNA by means of the immunoSEQ Assay, a bias-controlled multiplex PCR. Under the source paper's analysis protocol: Within the assay, amplification of reference gene primers was used to estimate how many nucleated cells each sample contained. Sequence reads were collapsed and filtered to measure the absolute abundance of every unique TCRbeta CDR3 rearrangement. For each sample, productive Simpson clonality was calculated as the square root of Simpson's diversity index across productive rearrangements. Here the immuneACCESS table is served through TCRdb, limited to in-frame sequences with V and J called. Missing clones are a known gap in these copies; in checked studies unresolved V genes cover under half, and the rest lacks a known reason. That table gives V, J and clone size, and the DNA gave D and trimming. Here the sample has 200,000 to 300,000 clones; approximately 88% occur a single time. The ten largest clones capture roughly 2.5% of the sample.

Notes on this clone: Its antigen remains undetermined. One base away there is no much larger clone; base qualities are not given.

The clonotype was recovered from a woman between 40 and 55 years old with acute COVID-19. Sequencing was done on a sample of PBMCs or T cells enriched from blood (not recorded which).

The CDR3 region: CASRGQGGDYEQYF. In nucleotides, the sequence is TGTGCCAGCAGGGGACAGGGAGGGGACTACGAGCAGTACTTC. The V and J genes are TRBV6-5 and TRBJ2-7; 9 middle bases align to TRBD1. From cysteine to phenylalanine, the CDR3 is 14 amino acids long. The kept DNA is CDR3 alone, 42 bases in frame from the first base. The germline V gene sets CDR1 to MNHEY and CDR2 to SVGAGI. V lost 6 bases and J lost 3 bases, and the count of bases not matched to a germline gene is 6.